These 10 T cell receptor beta chains share one sample of origin, sequenced in a study of immune heterogeneity within non-small cell lung tumors. TCRs were amplified from about 620 ng gDNA of bulk tumor per sample. Several spatially distant biopsies were obtained per primary tumor intraoperatively. The study cohort was described as untreated, and its members had newly diagnosed non-small cell lung cancer. They went on to have curative surgery. TCR beta CDR3 was amplified by multiplex PCR using 32 V and 13 J primers. TCRdb redid the calling of the multiplex PCR reads with MiXCR, one entry per CDR3 protein. The sample holds fewer than 15,000 distinct CDR3 sequences, less than 35% seen once. Sequencing was performed on lung tumor tissue. The receptors were gathered from a man between 35 and 55 years old with non-small cell lung cancer.

Regarding this clonotype: The conserved closing phenylalanine or tryptophan is absent in this CDR3, likely reflecting a read error. The chain has TRBV19 and TRBJ1-5; 7 positions match TRBD1. The CDR3 is 15 amino acids. Germline V gene sequence: CDR1 LNHDA, CDR2 SQIVND (reference sequence). The V segment lost 7 bases and the J segment 6 bases; nucleotides outside the gene matches: 12. This CDR3 is CASTVRTGVSQPQHS. CDR3 DNA: TGTGCCAGTACCGTTCGGACAGGAGTGAGTCAGCCCCAGCATTCT.

This clonotype was picked up a small number of times. Given a much more abundant clone one base away, this may be a read error. The chain has TRBV6-1 and TRBJ1-3, with D possibly TRBD1 on 6 matching bases. The CDR3 contains 16 residues. The germline gives CDR1 MNHNS, CDR2 SASEGT. In DNA form, the CDR3 reads TGTGCCAGCAGTGAAGCGATGGGCAGGGGAGGAAACACCACATATTTT. Translated, it gives CASSEAMGRGGNTTYF.

A note on this clonotype: Being one base from a much bigger clone, this may be a read error. The chain has TRBV5-1 and TRBJ2-1; tentative D call: TRBD1 (6 bases). CDR3 size: 12 residues. Germline assignment: CDR1 SGHRS and CDR2 YFSETQ. Written as DNA, the CDR3 is TGCGCCAGTAGATACGACAGGTCTGAGCAGCTCTTC. Translating it yields CASRYDRSEQLF.

This clonotype has ten or more counts. The CDR3 sequence is CASSGGLNNEQFF. The CDR3 nucleotides are TGTGCCAGCAGCGGGGGACTAAACAATGAGCAGTTCTTC. The rearrangement links TRBV9 to TRBJ2-1; 7 nucleotides match TRBD2. The CDR3 totals 13 residues. With 3 bases clipped from V and 5 bases from J, the junction kept 2 bases outside the gene matches. CDR1 and CDR2 (germline): SGDLS, YYNGEE.

By share, this clonotype counts as medium-sized. The rearrangement joins TRBV20-1 to TRBJ2-2; 10 bases are shared with TRBD2. The junction had 2 bases not matched to a gene; V was cut back by 3 bases and J by 4 bases. This CDR3 is built from 14 residues. Per germline, CDR1 DFQATT and CDR2 SNEGSKA (reference sequence). CDR3 nucleotides: TGCAGTGCTAGGCAGCGGGAGGGCACCGGGGAGCTGTTTTTT. This gives the protein CSARQREGTGELFF.

Turning to this clonotype: It may be a read error: a sequence one base away is much more abundant. Likely a read error: the CDR3 ends without its conserved phenylalanine or tryptophan. The chain uses TRBV6-2 or TRBV6-3 and TRBJ2-1, with TRBD2 matching 7 bases. Germline CDR1 MNHEY, CDR2 SVGEGT. V lost 2 bases, J lost 7 bases, and 11 bases stayed unmatched. The CDR3 spans 16 residues. The CDR3 is CASSYLLGGSGNEQFL. The CDR3 region has the DNA TGTGCCAGCAGTTACCTCCTTGGCGGGAGTGGGAATGAGCAGTTCTTA.

This clonotype was recorded many times. The chain has TRBV20-1 and TRBJ1-1; D not certain. Between the trimmed V and J ends, which lost 7 bases and 0 bases, there was a span of 15 bases. Germline V CDR1 and CDR2: DFQATT, SNEGSKA (reference sequence). The CDR3 totals 14 residues. The CDR3 spells CSVPGVGMNTEAFF. The CDR3, as DNA: TGCAGTGTCCCCGGTGTAGGCATGAACACTGAAGCTTTCTTT.

This clonotype was detected ten times or more. V usage is TRBV19 and J usage is TRBJ1-4, with TRBD1 matching 7 bases. J was trimmed by 8 bases and V by 7 bases; bases with no gene match: 10. The CDR3 has 14 amino acids. CDR1 is LNHDA, CDR2 SQIVND, per germline (reference sequence). The CDR3 region has the DNA TGTGCCAGTACCCAAAGACAGGGTGGAGAAAAACTGTTTTTT. Translated: CASTQRQGGEKLFF.

This clonotype was recorded many times. The chain recombines TRBV4-1 with TRBJ1-5; no clear D. V lost 1 base, J lost 3 bases, and 10 bases lay in between. The germline V gene has CDR1 MGHRA and CDR2 YSYEKL. This CDR3 spans 15 amino acids. CDR3 DNA sequence: TGCGCCAGCAGCCAAGCCTGGCCACCCAATCAGCCCCAGCATTTT. It specifies CASSQAWPPNQPQHF.

This chain links TRBV11-3 with TRBJ2-3; TRBD1 matches 9 bases. With V trimmed by 5 bases and J by 6 bases, 12 bases remained unmatched. The CDR3 runs to 16 residues. Germline V gene data show CDR1 as SGHNT and CDR2 as YENEEA. The CDR3 here is CASSPRGTGRTDTQYF. The DNA for the CDR3 is TGTGCCAGCAGCCCCAGGGGGACAGGGAGAACGGATACGCAGTATTTT. The variable domain in full, completed from reference TRBV11-3 and TRBJ2-3, reads EAGVVQSPRYKIIEKKQPVAFWCNPISGHNTLYWYLQNLGQGPELLIRYENEEAVDDSQLPKDRFSAERLKGVDSTLKIQPAELGDSAVYLCASSPRGTGRTDTQYFGPGTRLTVL.